The present entry profiles one T cell receptor beta chain with its context. This record comes from a study of blood T cell repertoires in COVID-19. Study-wide context: Samples taken during acute and convalescent COVID-19 were collected in the United States, Italy and Spain. In each case, the material was cDNA or gDNA derived from T cells, B-cell-depleted T cells, or PBMCs.

The CDR3 has 14 residues. Germline loops: CDR1 SGHDT, CDR2 YYEEEE. V was clipped by 2 bases and J by 9 bases, with 12 bases between them. In the original workflow: How many nucleated cells were present was estimated from reference gene primer amplification. The repertoire was sequenced with immunoSEQ multiplex PCR; TCRdb's copy has only in-frame clones and lacks some. For V, J and clone size, that table is used; D and trimming come from the DNA. The sample lists tens of thousands of clones, around 90% occurring once. Sequenced sample: peripheral blood. The source is a man aged 45-60 years with active COVID-19. The gene calls are TRBV5-6 and TRBJ1-6; TRBD1 is a possible D gene (6 bases). The DNA for the CDR3 is TGTGCCAGCAGCTTAAGGGGGGGGCGTTCACCCCTCCACTTT. Protein product: CASSLRGGRSPLHF.